This section outlines one TCR beta chain sequence together with its context. These newly diagnosed stage II-IVA oral cavity squamous cell carcinoma patients had no prior systemic or radiation treatment. The data stem from a study of neoadjuvant anti-PD-1 for oral cavity cancer. Study details: Most patients had three to four biweekly doses of 3 mg/kg nivolumab before resection. Patients without progression received a fourth nivolumab dose around day 43, then surgical resection on days 50-56.

Six replicates per PBMC sample, mostly from roughly 0.45 ug of genomic DNA. Assay: immunoSEQ multiplex PCR; the TCRdb copy retains only in-frame clones and omits some. The repertoire consists of about 72,000 clones, with around 83% occurring once and the leading ten covering 3% to 3.5%. This specimen consisted of PBMCs, obtained before nivolumab (anti-PD-1) treatment. The TCR comes from a person aged 40-85 years with oral cavity squamous cell carcinoma.

The CDR3: CAISEGSGQAFF. As DNA, the CDR3 is TGTGCCATCAGTGAAGGGTCGGGTCAAGCTTTCTTT. V gene TRBV10-3 combines with J gene TRBJ1-1; D is unclear. Trimming cost V 3 bases and J 9 bases, with 11 bases left between them. Germline V CDR1 and CDR2: ENHRY, SYGVKD. The length of the CDR3 is 12 residues.